This T cell receptor (beta chain) was found in a study of regulatory T cells in long-lasting Graves disease. Findings of the study overall: Persistent disease exhibited a predilection for TRBV28, TRBJ1-2 and TRBJ2-5. Only a small sample size was used, which may have cut accuracy.

There are 14 residues in the CDR3. CDR1 is LGHNT, CDR2 FRNRAP, per germline. J gave up 0 bases and V 6 bases, and 5 bases lay outside the gene matches. The time point is: newly diagnosed GD, antithyroid drugs for less than 3 months. Following extraction of RNA from PBMCs, that RNA was used to make the TCR library. The authors built TCR beta libraries using iRepertoire HTBI primers and Arm-PCR of CDR3 regions. MiXCR, run by TCRdb on the multiplex PCR reads, gives a single entry per CDR3 protein. The sample contains about 320,000 distinct CDR3 sequences, approximately 20% of which appear only once. This clonotype was seen repeatedly, ten times or more. Antigen: not known.

The rearrangement joins TRBV12-5 to TRBJ2-7; TRBD1 matches 7 bases. This specimen was peripheral blood mononuclear cells (PBMCs), taken at new diagnosis, from a patient treated with antithyroid drugs. The sequence was obtained from a female donor with Graves disease. CDR3 protein: CASGPGQSSYEQYF. CDR3 bases: TGTGCTAGTGGACCGGGACAGAGCTCCTACGAGCAGTACTTC.